This T cell receptor beta chain originates from a study of blood T cells in healthy people across ages. Looking at the study overall: There was about one barcoded beta molecule captured by template switching per two T cells.

Primers used in a second PCR of roughly 6 to 11 cycles were a sample-barcoded 5' primer and a J-beta primer mix. Using its own MiXCR run on the 5' RACE reads, TCRdb lists one record per CDR3 protein. The repertoire holds 790,000 or so distinct CDR3 sequences, with around 45% as singletons. This CDR3 comprises 15 residues. V gave up 0 bases and J gave up 0 bases, with 7 bases separating them. Germline lookup yields CDR1 SGDLS and CDR2 YYNGEE. This clonotype was detected many times. The receptor was derived from a man aged 80 or over in good health. The chain joins TRBV9 to TRBJ2-1; D may be TRBD1 (5 bases). Material for sequencing was blood. In DNA form, the CDR3 reads TGTGCCAGCAGCGTAGGACAGAGCTCCTACAATGAGCAGTTCTTC. It specifies CASSVGQSSYNEQFF.